This T cell receptor beta chain derives from a study of control samples from healthy donors and cancer patients (dated by TCRdb to 2020 to 2022). The count of this clone is one. Its antigen has not been determined. Base qualities are missing; no much larger clone stands one base away. Receptors were amplified or captured by the immunoSEQ multiplex PCR assay. Sourced from immuneACCESS, this table was stored by TCRdb with only in-frame sequences that have V and J called. A share of the clones is absent; for the studies checked, an unresolved V gene accounts for under half, and the remainder has no known explanation. The sample table shows 150,000 to 200,000 clones, and around nine tenths are seen once. The ten largest make up about 1.4% of the sample. CDR1 SNHLY and CDR2 FYNNEI were looked up in the germline V gene. The CDR3, from cysteine to phenylalanine, totals 13 residues. Only the CDR3 DNA stays, 39 bases, in frame from base 1. The V end gives up 6 bases and the J end 5 bases, leaving 4 bases in the junction not matched to a gene.

Sequencing was performed on blood. The receptor's source is a man aged 25-40 years in good health. This receptor chain uses TRBV2 and TRBJ1-5; 7 nucleotides in the junction match TRBD1. The bases read TGTGCCAGCAGCATTGACAGGGATCAGCCCCAGCATTTT. This yields the protein CASSIDRDQPQHF. The CDR3, completed at both ends by the reference TRBV2 and TRBJ1-5 genes, gives the full variable domain EPEVTQTPSHQVTQMGQEVILRCVPISNHLYFYWYRQILGQKVEFLVSFYNNEISEKSEIFDDQFSVERPDGSNFTLKIRSTKLEDSAMYFCASSIDRDQPQHFGDGTRLSIL.